The 26 T cell receptor beta chains listed next were all sequenced from one sample in a study of cytomegalovirus exposure and HLA in healthy donors. PCR primers comprised 60 Vbeta and 13 Jbeta primers. The repertoire was sequenced with immunoSEQ multiplex PCR; TCRdb's copy has only in-frame clones and lacks some. The data contain around 82,000 clones, around 78% of them singletons. Source material: PBMCs. The receptors derive from a male donor in good health and CMV-seropositive.

The chain carries TRBV7-2 and TRBJ2-1, with a possible D match to TRBD2 (7 bases). V lost 1 base, J lost 0 bases, and 10 bases lay in between. This CDR3 has 16 residues. Germline values: CDR1 SGHTA, CDR2 FQGNSA. The CDR3 region is CASSLEGGSSYNEQFF. CDR3 DNA sequence: TGTGCCAGCAGCTTAGAGGGGGGGAGCTCCTACAATGAGCAGTTCTTC.

This sequence joins TRBV5-5 and TRBJ2-5; D gene ambiguous. Trimming took off 4 bases at V and 2 bases at J, with 12 bases between the two ends. This CDR3 spans 14 amino acids. The germline CDR1 and CDR2 sequences are SGHKS and YYEKEE (reference sequence). The CDR3 here is CASSGLGRQETQYF. DNA for the CDR3: TGTGCCAGCAGCGGCTTGGGCCGGCAAGAGACCCAGTACTTC.

The rearrangement links TRBV2 to TRBJ1-2, with 7 nucleotides matching TRBD1. Germline V lookup: CDR1 SNHLY, CDR2 FYNNEI. The CDR3 is 15 amino acids. The V segment lost 2 bases and the J segment 1 base; nucleotides outside the gene matches: 4. This CDR3 reads CASSERTGVNYGYTF. The DNA of the CDR3 is TGTGCCAGCAGTGAAAGAACAGGGGTTAACTATGGCTACACCTTC.

Concerning this clone: Other DNA variants within this sample encode the same CDR3. The chain uses TRBV5-1 and TRBJ2-5; 11 nucleotides align to TRBD2. The CDR3 covers 15 residues. In germline, CDR1 is SGHRS, CDR2 YFSETQ. After removal of 0 bases from V and 2 bases from J, the junction contained 0 bases not matched to a gene. The CDR3 sequence: CASSLGLAGQETQYF. The CDR3 DNA follows: TGCGCCAGCAGCTTGGGACTAGCGGGGCAAGAGACCCAGTACTTC. Based on the CDR3 plus reference TRBV5-1 and TRBJ2-5, the full variable domain is KAGVTQTPRYLIKTRGQQVTLSCSPISGHRSVSWYQQTPGQGLQFLFEYFSETQRNKGNFPGRFSGRQFSNSRSEMNVSTLELGDSALYLCASSLGLAGQETQYFGPGTRLLVL.

The chain combines TRBV28 with TRBJ1-6, with D possibly being TRBD1 (6 bases). The germline CDR1 and CDR2 sequences are MDHEN and SYDVKM. V gave up 5 bases and J gave up 7 bases, with 12 bases separating them. This CDR3 has 14 amino acids. The chain's CDR3 is CASSIRGRNSPLHF. The CDR3 nucleotides are TGTGCCAGCAGTATCAGGGGCCGAAATTCACCCCTCCACTTT.

V gene TRBV6-5 combines with J gene TRBJ2-1, with D perhaps matching TRBD2 (6 bases). Germline V gene data show CDR1 as MNHEY and CDR2 as SVGAGI. The CDR3 contains 14 residues. Trimming took off 0 bases at V and 12 bases at J, with 15 bases between the two ends. This chain's CDR3 is CASSYSGGRERQFF. The CDR3 DNA reads TGTGCCAGCAGTTACTCCGGTGGGCGGGAAAGGCAGTTCTTC.

This chain links TRBV9 with TRBJ2-1, with D perhaps TRBD2 (6 bases). Germline V gene data show CDR1 as SGDLS and CDR2 as YYNGEE. CDR3 length: 13 amino acids. Trimming removed 0 bases from V and 6 bases from J, with 7 bases in between. CDR3 residues: CASSVVSGNEQFF. As DNA, the CDR3 is TGTGCCAGCAGCGTAGTTAGCGGCAATGAGCAGTTCTTC.

The V and J genes are TRBV5-1 and TRBJ1-2, with D perhaps TRBD1 (6 bases). Germline loops: CDR1 SGHRS, CDR2 YFSETQ. Trimming cost V 3 bases and J 4 bases, with 16 bases left between them. The CDR3 is 15 residues long. The CDR3 loop reads CASSSGTPEVYGYTF. CDR3 coding DNA: TGCGCCAGCAGCTCCGGGACACCCGAGGTCTATGGCTACACCTTC. The full variable domain, with the rest looked up from reference TRBV5-1 and TRBJ1-2, is KAGVTQTPRYLIKTRGQQVTLSCSPISGHRSVSWYQQTPGQGLQFLFEYFSETQRNKGNFPGRFSGRQFSNSRSEMNVSTLELGDSALYLCASSSGTPEVYGYTFGSGTRLTVV.

In this sample, this clone turned up once. The chain couples TRBV27 to TRBJ2-7; maybe TRBD2 (6 bases). CDR1 is MNHEY, CDR2 SMNVEV, per germline (reference sequence). V was pared by 1 base and J by 2 bases, with 12 bases between. The CDR3 covers 15 residues. Written as DNA, the CDR3 is TGTGCCAGCAGTTTATTCGCCGGCGGGACCTACGAGCAGTACTTC. Translated, it gives CASSLFAGGTYEQYF.

With respect to this clone: One end of the junction is discordant with germline, which a read error may explain. V is TRBV2 and J is TRBJ1-5; possibly TRBD1 for D (6 bases). Germline CDR1 reads SNHLY; CDR2 reads FYNNEI. The CDR3 is 16 amino acids. In DNA form, the CDR3 reads TGTGCCAGCAGGGAAGCTGTTGGGGGGGCCAATCAGCCCCAGCATTTT. Protein product: CASREAVGGANQPQHF.

This clone was detected only once. The CDR3 is CASSTDGQGLAFF. As DNA, the CDR3 is TGCGCCAGCAGTACTGACGGACAGGGATTAGCTTTCTTT. The chain joins TRBV5-1 to TRBJ1-1; TRBD1 matches 8 bases. The germline V gene has CDR1 SGHRS and CDR2 YFSETQ. V was clipped by 5 bases and J by 10 bases; unmatched bases: 10. The CDR3 runs 13 residues.

The V and J genes are TRBV27 and TRBJ2-7, with D unresolved. This CDR3 contains 12 residues. The V gene lost 7 bases and the J gene lost 6 bases, with 13 bases spanning the gap. Germline assignment: CDR1 MNHEY and CDR2 SMNVEV (reference sequence). The CDR3 loop is CASNTMGAEQYF. CDR3 sequence (DNA): TGTGCCAGCAACACTATGGGTGCCGAGCAGTACTTC.

This clone was detected a few times. This chain connects TRBV10-3 to TRBJ1-5; D might be TRBD1 (5 bases). This CDR3 is 14 amino acids long. V lost 2 bases and J 9 bases, leaving 14 bases between the germline ends. Germline loops: CDR1 ENHRY, CDR2 SYGVKD. The CDR3 DNA is TGTGCCATCAGTGAGGGGGCAGGCCAATGGCCCCAGCATTTT. Its translation is CAISEGAGQWPQHF.

The chain employs TRBV10-2 and TRBJ1-5; 8 bases are shared with TRBD1. The V and J ends lost 3 bases and 7 bases, in that order; junction bases with no gene match: 2. The CDR3 consists of 13 residues. Germline CDR1 WSHSY, CDR2 SAAADI. CDR3 DNA: TGCGCCAGCAGTGAACAGGGGGAACAGCCCCAGCATTTT. Its protein is CASSEQGEQPQHF.

The chain is built from TRBV30 and TRBJ2-3; perhaps TRBD1 as D (6 bases). The CDR3 sequence is 13 residues long. V was pared by 0 bases and J by 3 bases, with 7 bases between. Per the germline V gene, CDR1 is GTSNPN and CDR2 is SVGIG (reference sequence). The DNA of the CDR3 is TGTGCCTGGAGTGTAGGGGGAACAGATACGCAGTATTTT. Amino acids: CAWSVGGTDTQYF.

This clone was recorded a few times. The chain has TRBV7-2 and TRBJ1-4, with 9 bases that match TRBD1. Germline assignment: CDR1 SGHTA and CDR2 FQGNSA. V shed 6 bases and J 4 bases; nucleotides not matched to a gene: 3. This CDR3 contains 14 residues. CDR3 sequence reads: CASRQTGGNEKLFF. The CDR3 DNA is TGTGCCAGCAGACAGACAGGGGGTAATGAAAAACTGTTTTTT.

V gene TRBV11-3 combines with J gene TRBJ2-1, with 9 nucleotides matching TRBD1. Losses at the gene ends were 3 bases for V and 4 bases for J; bases not matched to a gene: 13. The CDR3 has 18 amino acids. The germline V gene encodes CDR1 SGHNT and CDR2 YENEEA. CDR3 sequence: CASSLGQGVTKRYNEQFF. The DNA of the CDR3 is TGTGCCAGCAGCTTGGGACAGGGTGTGACGAAACGATACAATGAGCAGTTCTTC. Full variable domain (missing parts from reference TRBV11-3 and TRBJ2-1): EAGVVQSPRYKIIEKKQPVAFWCNPISGHNTLYWYLQNLGQGPELLIRYENEEAVDDSQLPKDRFSAERLKGVDSTLKIQPAELGDSAVYLCASSLGQGVTKRYNEQFFGPGTRLTVL.

As concerns this clone: The sample contains more than one DNA sequence encoding this CDR3. The chain combines TRBV9 with TRBJ2-7, with 10 bases matching TRBD2. Germline CDR1 SGDLS, CDR2 YYNGEE. This CDR3 comprises 15 residues. V lost 2 bases to trimming and J lost 4 bases; unmatched junction nucleotides: 6. The DNA of the CDR3 is TGTGCCAGCAGCGTGGCGGCTAGCGGGAGTTACGAGCAGTACTTC. It translates to CASSVAASGSYEQYF.

A single count supports this clone. This chain joins TRBV9 and TRBJ2-3; D is unclear. V lost 2 bases, J lost 6 bases, and 4 bases lay in between. The CDR3 has 11 amino acids. CDR1 is SGDLS, CDR2 YYNGEE, per germline. The CDR3 is CASSVEDTQYF. The CDR3 nucleotides are TGTGCCAGCAGCGTTGAGGATACGCAGTATTTT.

V is TRBV9 and J is TRBJ2-5; TRBD1 is a possible D gene (6 bases). The germline gives CDR1 SGDLS, CDR2 YYNGEE. V lost 3 bases and J lost 7, with 19 bases in between. CDR3 length: 15 amino acids. The CDR3 DNA reads as TGTGCCAGCAGCGAGGGCCGGGACATCCTTGGGACCCAGTACTTC. Its protein is CASSEGRDILGTQYF.

The chain is built from TRBV7-2 and TRBJ2-2, with D perhaps matching TRBD1 (7 bases). This CDR3 contains 16 residues. V was cut by 0 bases and J by 6 bases, with 14 bases left in between. CDR1 SGHTA and CDR2 FQGNSA come from the germline V gene. CDR3 coding DNA: TGTGCCAGCAGCTTAGCCCAGGGGGGATTGGCCGGGGAGCTGTTTTTT. It is translated as CASSLAQGGLAGELFF.

The table lists this clone with a count of one. The V gene is TRBV30, the J gene TRBJ1-6; 9 bases are a match to TRBD1. V lost 1 base to trimming and J lost 10 bases; unmatched junction nucleotides: 8. The CDR3 runs to 15 residues. Looked up from germline, CDR1 is GTSNPN and CDR2 is SVGIG (reference sequence). In DNA form, the CDR3 reads TGTGCCTGGAGTGCAAGAGGACAGGGGTTCTCACCCCTCCACTTT. Protein product: CAWSARGQGFSPLHF.

The chain uses TRBV4-1 and TRBJ1-2, with D unresolved. CDR1 is MGHRA, CDR2 YSYEKL, per germline. CDR3 length: 14 amino acids. Trimming pared 1 base from V and 4 bases from J, leaving 10 bases between. CDR3 DNA sequence: TGCGCCAGCAGCCAAGGACCGGCGGCCTATGGCTACACCTTC. Translation gives CASSQGPAAYGYTF.

The rearrangement uses TRBV27 and TRBJ2-5; 9 positions agree with TRBD1. The CDR3 has 16 residues. The V and J ends lost 6 bases and 5 bases, in that order; junction bases with no gene match: 13. CDR1 MNHEY and CDR2 SMNVEV come from the germline V gene (reference sequence). The CDR3 DNA is TGTGCCAGCAGCATCACGAACAGGGGGCGAGGGGAGACCCAGTACTTC. As protein: CASSITNRGRGETQYF.

This clone was seen more than once but under ten times. The V and J genes are TRBV18 and TRBJ1-1; D gene uncertain. This CDR3 is built from 13 residues. Trimming removed 3 bases from V and 1 base from J, with 6 bases in between. The V gene's germline CDR1 is KGHSH and CDR2 LQKENI. As DNA, the CDR3 is TGTGCCAGCTCACCCCAGAAGAACACTGAAGCTTTCTTT. This codes for CASSPQKNTEAFF.

This clone is a singleton in its sample. The chain has TRBV6-6 and TRBJ1-2; D is ambiguous. The CDR3 covers 15 residues. With 6 bases removed from V and 4 bases from J, the gap between germline ends came to 18 bases. Germline V gene lookup returns CDR1 MNHNY and CDR2 SVGAGI (reference sequence). For the CDR3, the DNA is TGTGCCAGCAGCTCTCCAACGGGCGGGAGCTATGGCTACACCTTC. Translated, it gives CASSSPTGGSYGYTF.